This T cell receptor beta chain was retrieved from a study of long-term antiretroviral therapy in people with HIV. Trimming stripped 6 bases from V and 4 bases from J, with 18 bases between. This CDR3 spans 15 amino acids. Germline V gene sequence: CDR1 SGHDN, CDR2 FVKESK. This clone was seen a few times. What it binds is unknown. Study-wide results and limits: Diversity went up after ART and still fell short of transplant donor controls. Clonotypes expanded prior to ART showed repertoire dominance at all sampled time points.

Every HIV-positive participant received treatment in the United States. There were roughly 0.95-11 million cryopreserved PBMC in the samples before DNA extraction. Runs used v3.0 of the immunoSEQ assay and were done at survey level. Libraries were prepared by immunoSEQ multiplex PCR; TCRdb keeps only in-frame clonotypes and omits some of them. The sample includes over 25,000 clones, around four fifths seen only once; the top ten take about 10%. The receptor was derived from a man younger than 35 with HIV. Sequencing was performed on unsorted PBMCs, taken 0.8 years before starting antiretroviral therapy. This chain joins TRBV14 and TRBJ1-2, with D possibly matching TRBD1 (6 bases). The CDR3 here is CASSVSRDTGYGYTF. The DNA for the CDR3 is TGTGCCAGCAGTGTGAGCCGGGACACAGGCTATGGCTACACCTTC.